This T cell receptor beta chain was profiled in a study of blood T cell repertoires in COVID-19. Looking at the study overall: Each recovered donor of Cohort 3 presented with two negative PCRs, clearance, or symptom resolution.

Ages ranged from roughly 18 to 100 years, with residence in 20 to 30 US areas. Clinical history reported by participants formed the basis on which cohorts were assigned. The CDR3 is 15 residues long. V lost 3 bases and J lost 4, with 12 bases in between. Germline assignment: CDR1 LNHDA and CDR2 SQIVND (reference sequence). Authors' data handling: Using reference gene primer amplification, nucleated cell counts were estimated. This table comes from immunoSEQ multiplex PCR, and its TCRdb copy is limited to in-frame clones, with some not included. V, J and clone size are those of that table, while D and trimming were read from the DNA. This sample has approximately 360,000 clones, with approximately 87% found just once.

This TCR came from a middle-aged man in a cohort exposed to, infected with or recovered from COVID-19 (not recorded which). The material sequenced was PBMCs or T cells enriched from blood (not recorded which). The genes are TRBV19 and TRBJ1-4; tentatively, D is TRBD1 (6 bases). Here the CDR3 reads CASSIYGQRNEKLFF. CDR3 DNA sequence: TGTGCCAGTAGTATTTACGGACAGCGTAATGAAAAACTGTTTTTT.